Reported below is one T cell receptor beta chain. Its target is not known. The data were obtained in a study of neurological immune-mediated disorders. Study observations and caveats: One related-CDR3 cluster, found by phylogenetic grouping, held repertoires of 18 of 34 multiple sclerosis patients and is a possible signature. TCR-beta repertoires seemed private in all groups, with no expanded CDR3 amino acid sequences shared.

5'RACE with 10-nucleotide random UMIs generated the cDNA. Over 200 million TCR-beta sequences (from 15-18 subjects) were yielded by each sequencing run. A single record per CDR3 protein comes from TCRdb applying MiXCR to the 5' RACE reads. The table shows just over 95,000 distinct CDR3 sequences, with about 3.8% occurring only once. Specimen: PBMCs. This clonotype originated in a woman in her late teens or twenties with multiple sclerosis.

This CDR3 is CASGPSGRAVHEQFF. Written as DNA, the CDR3 is TGTGCCAGCGGACCCAGCGGGAGGGCCGTTCATGAGCAGTTCTTC. The gene calls are TRBV12-3 or TRBV12-4 and TRBJ2-1; TRBD2 aligns across 10 bases. The CDR3 contains 15 residues. V shed 8 bases and J 8 bases; nucleotides not matched to a gene: 12.